This T cell receptor (beta chain) is drawn from a study of blood T cell repertoires in COVID-19. The data were produced by immunoSEQ multiplex PCR, yet TCRdb's version contains in-frame clones alone and is incomplete. There are 150,000 to 200,000 clones in the sample; around 84% occur only once, and 12% to 15% lies in the top ten. Germline lookup yields CDR1 LGHDT and CDR2 YNNKEL (reference sequence). V was clipped by 4 bases and J by 5 bases; unmatched bases: 5. CDR3 length: 15 amino acids. What the recovered Cohort 3 donors had was two negative PCRs, clearance, or symptom resolution. The origin of this receptor is a man in his fifties who had recovered from COVID-19. The sequencing input was PBMCs or T cells enriched from blood (not recorded which). This chain uses TRBV3-1 (or the pseudogene TRBV3-2) with TRBJ2-1; 10 bases match TRBD2. The CDR3: CASSPGLAVNNEQFF. The CDR3 coding sequence is TGTGCCAGCAGCCCTGGACTAGCGGTTAACAATGAGCAGTTCTTC.